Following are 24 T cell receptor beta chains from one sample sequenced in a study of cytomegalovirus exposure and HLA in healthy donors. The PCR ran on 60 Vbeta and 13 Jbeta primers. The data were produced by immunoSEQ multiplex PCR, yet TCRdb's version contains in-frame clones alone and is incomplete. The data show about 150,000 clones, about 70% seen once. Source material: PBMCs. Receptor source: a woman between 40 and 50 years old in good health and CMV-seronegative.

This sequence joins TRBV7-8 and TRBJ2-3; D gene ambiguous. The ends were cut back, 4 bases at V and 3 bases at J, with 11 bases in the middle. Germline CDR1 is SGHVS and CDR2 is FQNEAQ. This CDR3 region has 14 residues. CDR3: CASSWSSQTDTQYF. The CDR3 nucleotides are TGTGCCAGCAGCTGGTCCTCTCAGACAGATACGCAGTATTTT.

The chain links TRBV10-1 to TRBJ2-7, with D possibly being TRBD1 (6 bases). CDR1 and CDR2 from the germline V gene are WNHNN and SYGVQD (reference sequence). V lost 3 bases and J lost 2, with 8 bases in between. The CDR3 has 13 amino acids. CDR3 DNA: TGCGCCAGCAGTGATTCAGGGGCCTACGAGCAGTACTTC. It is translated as CASSDSGAYEQYF.

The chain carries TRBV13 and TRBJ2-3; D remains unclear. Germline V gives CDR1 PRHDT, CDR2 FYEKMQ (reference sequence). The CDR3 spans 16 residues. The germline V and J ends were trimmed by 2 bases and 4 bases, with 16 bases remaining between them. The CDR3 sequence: CASSLRRGGGPDTQYF. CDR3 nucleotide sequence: TGTGCCAGCAGCTTAAGGAGAGGTGGTGGCCCAGATACGCAGTATTTT.

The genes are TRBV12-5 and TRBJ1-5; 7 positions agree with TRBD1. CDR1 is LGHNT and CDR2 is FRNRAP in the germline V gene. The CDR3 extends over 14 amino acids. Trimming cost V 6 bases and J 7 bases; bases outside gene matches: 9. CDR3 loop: CASGSTGYEQPQHF. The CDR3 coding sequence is TGTGCTAGTGGATCGACAGGGTATGAGCAGCCCCAGCATTTT.

The CDR3 is CASGSGYYGAEAFF. The CDR3, as DNA: TGTGCCAGCGGTAGCGGGTATTATGGGGCTGAAGCTTTCTTT. The V and J genes are TRBV2 and TRBJ1-1; D not resolved. Looked up from germline, CDR1 is SNHLY and CDR2 is FYNNEI. This CDR3 spans 14 amino acids. The V gene lost 8 bases and the J gene lost 6 bases, with 19 bases spanning the gap.

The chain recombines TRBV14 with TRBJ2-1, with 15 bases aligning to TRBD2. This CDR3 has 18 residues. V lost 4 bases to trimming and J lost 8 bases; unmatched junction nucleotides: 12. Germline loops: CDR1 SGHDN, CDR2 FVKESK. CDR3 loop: CASSPGLAGGPRFHEQFF. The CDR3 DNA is TGTGCCAGCAGCCCAGGACTAGCGGGAGGGCCTCGGTTCCATGAGCAGTTCTTC.

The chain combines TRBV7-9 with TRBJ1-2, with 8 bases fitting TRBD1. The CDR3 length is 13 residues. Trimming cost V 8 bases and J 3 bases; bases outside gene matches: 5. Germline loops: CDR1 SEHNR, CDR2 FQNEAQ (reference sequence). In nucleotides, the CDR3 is TGTGCCAGCCGGGGACAGGATTACTATGGCTACACCTTC. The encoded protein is CASRGQDYYGYTF.

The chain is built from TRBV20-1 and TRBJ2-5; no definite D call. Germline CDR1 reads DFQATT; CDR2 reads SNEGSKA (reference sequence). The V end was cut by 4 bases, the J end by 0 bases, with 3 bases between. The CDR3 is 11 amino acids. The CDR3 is CSATYQETQYF. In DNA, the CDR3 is TGCAGTGCTACATACCAAGAGACCCAGTACTTC.

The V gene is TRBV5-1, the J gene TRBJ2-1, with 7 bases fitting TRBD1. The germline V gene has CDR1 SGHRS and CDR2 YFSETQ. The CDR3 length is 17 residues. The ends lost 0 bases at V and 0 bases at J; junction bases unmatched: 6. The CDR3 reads CASSLEGATSSYNEQFF. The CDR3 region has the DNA TGCGCCAGCAGCTTGGAGGGGGCCACTAGCTCCTACAATGAGCAGTTCTTC.

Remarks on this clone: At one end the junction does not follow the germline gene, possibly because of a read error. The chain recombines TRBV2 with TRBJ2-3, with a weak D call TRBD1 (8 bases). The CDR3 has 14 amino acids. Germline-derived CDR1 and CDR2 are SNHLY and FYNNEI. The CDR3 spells CVSSENRGGDTQYF. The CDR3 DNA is TGTGTCAGCAGTGAAAACAGGGGGGGAGATACGCAGTATTTT. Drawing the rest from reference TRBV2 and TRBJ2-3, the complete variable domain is EPEVTQTPSHQVTQMGQEVILRCVPISNHLYFYWYRQILGQKVEFLVSFYNNEISEKSEIFDDQFSVERPDGSNFTLKIRSTKLEDSAMYFCVSSENRGGDTQYFGPGTRLTVL.

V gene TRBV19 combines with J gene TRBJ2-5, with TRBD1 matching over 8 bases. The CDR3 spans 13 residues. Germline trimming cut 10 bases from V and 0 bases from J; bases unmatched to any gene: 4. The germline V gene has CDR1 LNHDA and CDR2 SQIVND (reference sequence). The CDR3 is CAISDRDQETQYF. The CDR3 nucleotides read TGTGCCATCTCGGACAGGGACCAAGAGACCCAGTACTTC.

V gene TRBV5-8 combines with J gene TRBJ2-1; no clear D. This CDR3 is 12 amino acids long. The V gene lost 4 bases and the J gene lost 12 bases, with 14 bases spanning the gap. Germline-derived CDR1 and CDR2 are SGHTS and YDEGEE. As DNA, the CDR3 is TGTGCCAGCAGCCTTCCTAGTAACGCGCAGTTCTTC. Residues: CASSLPSNAQFF. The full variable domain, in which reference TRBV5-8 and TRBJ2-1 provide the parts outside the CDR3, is EAGVTQSPTHLIKTRGQQATLRCSPISGHTSVYWYQQALGLGLQFLLWYDEGEERNRGNFPPRFSGRQFPNYSSELNVNALELEDSALYLCASSLPSNAQFFGPGTRLTVL.

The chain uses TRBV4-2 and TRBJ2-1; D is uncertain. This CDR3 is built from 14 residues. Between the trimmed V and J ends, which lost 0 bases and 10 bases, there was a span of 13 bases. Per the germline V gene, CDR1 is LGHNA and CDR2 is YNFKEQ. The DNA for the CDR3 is TGTGCCAGCAGCCAAGATTTTTCGCGTTTAGAGCAGTTCTTC. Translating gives CASSQDFSRLEQFF.

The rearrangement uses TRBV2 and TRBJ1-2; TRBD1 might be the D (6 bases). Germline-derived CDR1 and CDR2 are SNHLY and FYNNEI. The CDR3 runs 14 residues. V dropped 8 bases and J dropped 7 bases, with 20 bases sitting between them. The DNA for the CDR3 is TGTGCCAGCCGGGCTGGGGGCAGTCGTGGTGGCTACACCTTC. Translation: CASRAGGSRGGYTF.

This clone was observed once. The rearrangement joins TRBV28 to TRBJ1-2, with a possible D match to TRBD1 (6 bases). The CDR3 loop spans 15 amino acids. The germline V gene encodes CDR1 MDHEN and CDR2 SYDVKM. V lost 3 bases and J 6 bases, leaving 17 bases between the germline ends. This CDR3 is CASSFRGGALNGYTF. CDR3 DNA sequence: TGTGCCAGCAGTTTTAGGGGGGGGGCGCTGAATGGCTACACCTTC.

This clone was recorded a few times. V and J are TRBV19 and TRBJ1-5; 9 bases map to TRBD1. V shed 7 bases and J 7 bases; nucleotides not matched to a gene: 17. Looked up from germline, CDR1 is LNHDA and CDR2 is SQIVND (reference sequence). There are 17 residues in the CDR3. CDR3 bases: TGTGCCAGTAAGGGCGGTTGGGGACAGGGACATGGGCAGCCCCAGCATTTT. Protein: CASKGGWGQGHGQPQHF.

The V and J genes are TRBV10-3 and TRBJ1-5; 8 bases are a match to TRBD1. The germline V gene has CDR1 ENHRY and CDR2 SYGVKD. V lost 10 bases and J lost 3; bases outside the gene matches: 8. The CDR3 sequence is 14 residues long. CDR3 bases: TGTGCCACAACTCCGGGACAGGCCAATCAGCCCCAGCATTTT. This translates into CATTPGQANQPQHF.

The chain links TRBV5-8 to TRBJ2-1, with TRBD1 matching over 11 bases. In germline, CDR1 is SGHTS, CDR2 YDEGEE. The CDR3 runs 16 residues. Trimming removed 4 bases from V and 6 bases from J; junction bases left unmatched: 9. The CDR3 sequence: CASSKRTGGAGNEQFF. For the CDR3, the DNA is TGTGCCAGCAGCAAGCGGACAGGGGGCGCAGGCAATGAGCAGTTCTTC. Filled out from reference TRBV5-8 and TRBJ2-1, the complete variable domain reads EAGVTQSPTHLIKTRGQQATLRCSPISGHTSVYWYQQALGLGLQFLLWYDEGEERNRGNFPPRFSGRQFPNYSSELNVNALELEDSALYLCASSKRTGGAGNEQFFGPGTRLTVL.

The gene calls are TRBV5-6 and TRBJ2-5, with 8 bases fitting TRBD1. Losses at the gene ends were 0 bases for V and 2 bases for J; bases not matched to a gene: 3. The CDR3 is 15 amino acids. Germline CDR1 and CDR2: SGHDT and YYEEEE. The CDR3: CASSLGDRFQETQYF. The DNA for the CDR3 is TGTGCCAGCAGCTTGGGGGACAGGTTTCAAGAGACCCAGTACTTC.

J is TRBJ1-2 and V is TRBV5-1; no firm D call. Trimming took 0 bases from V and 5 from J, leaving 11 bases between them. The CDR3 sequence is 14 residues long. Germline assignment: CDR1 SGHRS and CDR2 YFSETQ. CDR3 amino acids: CASSLGRGGYGYTF. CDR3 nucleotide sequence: TGCGCCAGCAGCTTGGGACGGGGTGGTTATGGCTACACCTTC.

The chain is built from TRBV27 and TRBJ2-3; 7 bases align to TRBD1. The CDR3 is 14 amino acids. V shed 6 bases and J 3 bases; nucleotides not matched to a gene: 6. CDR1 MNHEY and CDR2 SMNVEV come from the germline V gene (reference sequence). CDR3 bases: TGTGCCAGCAGATACAGGGGAAGGACAGATACGCAGTATTTT. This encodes CASRYRGRTDTQYF.

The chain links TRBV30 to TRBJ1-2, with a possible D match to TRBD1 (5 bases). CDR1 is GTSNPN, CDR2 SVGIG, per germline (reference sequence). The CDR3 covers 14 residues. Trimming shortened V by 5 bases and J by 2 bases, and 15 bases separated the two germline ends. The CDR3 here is CAWGFKGRNYGYTF. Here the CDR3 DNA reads TGTGCCTGGGGCTTTAAGGGGCGAAACTATGGCTACACCTTC.

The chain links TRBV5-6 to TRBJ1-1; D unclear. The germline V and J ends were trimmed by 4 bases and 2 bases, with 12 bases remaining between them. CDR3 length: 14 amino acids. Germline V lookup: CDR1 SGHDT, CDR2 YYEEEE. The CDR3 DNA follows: TGTGCCAGCAGCCTTGTGGGCTACAACACTGAAGCTTTCTTT. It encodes CASSLVGYNTEAFF.

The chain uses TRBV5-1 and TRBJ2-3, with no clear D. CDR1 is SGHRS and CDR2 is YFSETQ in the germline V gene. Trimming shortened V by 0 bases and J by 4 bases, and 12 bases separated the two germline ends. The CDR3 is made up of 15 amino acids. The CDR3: CASSLAGWSADTQYF. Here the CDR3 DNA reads TGCGCCAGCAGCTTGGCCGGGTGGTCCGCAGATACGCAGTATTTT.